Below, 26 T cell receptor beta chains from the same sample are listed, as sequenced in a study of blood T cell repertoires in COVID-19. Only in-frame clones appear in the TCRdb table, and some are missing; sequencing was by immunoSEQ multiplex PCR. The sample lists roughly 90,000 clones; 75% to 90% were seen once. The sequenced sample was peripheral blood. All receptors come from a woman aged 70-85 years with acute or convalescent COVID-19.

This clone was detected only a few times. The chain carries TRBV12-3 or TRBV12-4 and TRBJ2-7, with no clear D. The CDR3 length is 12 residues. The germline V and J ends were trimmed by 4 bases and 4 bases, with 8 bases remaining between them. The CDR3 here is CASSSRRYEQYF. In DNA form, the CDR3 reads TGTGCCAGCAGTTCCCGGCGGTACGAGCAGTACTTC.

The V and J genes are TRBV5-1 and TRBJ1-1; 9 nucleotides agree with TRBD1. The germline V gene encodes CDR1 SGHRS and CDR2 YFSETQ. The trim removed 6 bases at V and 4 bases at J, leaving 7 bases unmatched. The CDR3 runs 14 residues. This CDR3 reads CASNTGQGGTEAFF. CDR3 nucleotides: TGCGCCAGCAACACGGGACAGGGAGGCACTGAAGCTTTCTTT.

This chain connects TRBV7-9 to TRBJ2-7, with TRBD1 matching 8 bases. Germline lookup yields CDR1 SEHNR and CDR2 FQNEAQ (reference sequence). V was pared by 8 bases and J by 2 bases, with 2 bases of the junction left unmatched. The CDR3 sequence is 12 residues long. The CDR3: CASGTGPYEQYF. The CDR3 coding sequence is TGTGCCAGCGGGACAGGTCCCTACGAGCAGTACTTC. Full variable domain (missing parts from reference TRBV7-9 and TRBJ2-7): DTGVSQNPRHKITKRGQNVTFRCDPISEHNRLYWYRQTLGQGPEFLTYFQNEAQLEKSRLLSDRFSAERPKGSFSTLEIQRTEQGDSAMYLCASGTGPYEQYFGPGTRLTVT.

The V gene is TRBV4-1, the J gene TRBJ2-1; 7 bases match TRBD2. The CDR3 runs to 15 residues. The V and J ends lost 1 base and 8 bases, in that order; junction bases with no gene match: 8. Germline assignment: CDR1 MGHRA and CDR2 YSYEKL. The CDR3 DNA sequence: TGCGCCAGCAGCCAAGTCGCTAGCGGATTCGATGAGCAGTTCTTC. It translates to CASSQVASGFDEQFF.

J is TRBJ1-6 and V is TRBV2; 9 bases match TRBD1. The CDR3 is made up of 17 amino acids. The V segment lost 2 bases and the J segment 7 bases; nucleotides outside the gene matches: 9. The germline gives CDR1 SNHLY, CDR2 FYNNEI. The CDR3 nucleotides are TGTGCCAGCAGTGAATCCCCCCCCGGGACAGGGAATTCACCCCTCCACTTT. Protein product: CASSESPPGTGNSPLHF.

The chain employs TRBV28 and TRBJ1-1; TRBD1 matches at 7 bases. CDR3 length: 13 amino acids. Germline V gives CDR1 MDHEN, CDR2 SYDVKM. Trimming removed 8 bases from V and 2 bases from J; junction bases left unmatched: 5. DNA of the CDR3: TGTGCCAGCGCAGGAGGGGGCAACACTGAAGCTTTCTTT. Amino acid sequence: CASAGGGNTEAFF. The complete variable domain, with remaining parts taken from reference TRBV28 and TRBJ1-1, reads DVKVTQSSRYLVKRTGEKVFLECVQDMDHENMFWYRQDPGLGLRLIYFSYDVKMKEKGDIPEGYSVSREKKERFSLILESASTNQTSMYLCASAGGGNTEAFFGQGTRLTVV.

J is TRBJ1-2 and V is TRBV28, with D uncertain. Trimming removed 1 base from V and 3 bases from J, with 12 bases in between. CDR1 and CDR2 from the germline V gene are MDHEN and SYDVKM. The CDR3 totals 15 residues. The CDR3 here is CASSLLRLSDYGYTF. DNA for the CDR3: TGTGCCAGCAGTTTATTGCGGTTATCTGACTATGGCTACACCTTC.

The gene calls are TRBV2 and TRBJ1-5, with D hard to call. V was clipped by 4 bases and J by 3 bases, with 10 bases between them. The CDR3 contains 14 residues. From germline, CDR1 is SNHLY and CDR2 FYNNEI. The CDR3 region is CASSVGDLNQPQHF. CDR3 bases: TGTGCCAGCAGTGTCGGGGATCTCAATCAGCCCCAGCATTTT.

The rearrangement uses TRBV6-5 and TRBJ2-1, with 9 bases matching TRBD2. Germline CDR1 MNHEY, CDR2 SVGAGI. V shed 4 bases and J 4 bases; nucleotides not matched to a gene: 5. The CDR3 covers 15 residues. CDR3 protein: CASSFIAGEYNEQFF. The CDR3 nucleotides read TGTGCCAGCAGTTTCATAGCGGGAGAATACAATGAGCAGTTCTTC.

This clone came up a few times. The chain carries TRBV29-1 and TRBJ2-1; 11 bases agree with TRBD2. From germline, CDR1 is SQVTM and CDR2 ANQGSEA. This CDR3 comprises 16 residues. The J segment lost 6 bases and the V segment lost 6 bases, leaving 13 bases of the junction unmatched. DNA of the CDR3: TGCAGCGTCGCCGGCCTACTAGCGGGGGCCGGCAATGAGCAGTTCTTC. Its translation: CSVAGLLAGAGNEQFF.

The J gene is TRBJ2-5, the V gene TRBV6-5; 9 bases are a match to TRBD1. Losses at the gene ends were 2 bases for V and 4 bases for J; bases not matched to a gene: 2. The CDR3 extends over 14 amino acids. Germline V CDR1 and CDR2: MNHEY, SVGAGI. CDR3 bases: TGTGCCAGCAGTTACATACAGGGGGCAGAGACCCAGTACTTC. It is translated as CASSYIQGAETQYF.

The chain is built from TRBV3-1 (or the pseudogene TRBV3-2) and TRBJ1-6, with a weak D call TRBD1 (6 bases). V shed 1 base and J shed 10 bases, with 20 bases lying between them. This CDR3 contains 17 residues. Germline V gives CDR1 LGHDT, CDR2 YNNKEL (reference sequence). CDR3 coding DNA: TGTGCCAGCAGCCAAGGGTCGACAGGCCGCCGGGGATCACCCCTCCACTTT. As protein: CASSQGSTGRRGSPLHF.

This clone was seen a single time. The DNA of the CDR3 is TGTGCCAGCAGTCTCCCGGCAGGGGCCGCCGAAAAACTGTTTTTT. This translates into CASSLPAGAAEKLFF. The rearrangement joins TRBV28 to TRBJ1-4; D is possibly TRBD1 (6 bases). The CDR3 length is 15 residues. Trimming removed 5 bases from V and 8 bases from J, with 18 bases in between. Per the germline V gene, CDR1 is MDHEN and CDR2 is SYDVKM.

The chain recombines TRBV3-1 (or the pseudogene TRBV3-2) with TRBJ1-2; 8 nucleotides agree with TRBD1. This CDR3 region has 14 residues. Germline V gene data show CDR1 as LGHDT and CDR2 as YNNKEL (reference sequence). The J segment lost 4 bases and the V segment lost 4 bases, leaving 5 bases of the junction unmatched. The DNA for the CDR3 is TGTGCCAGCAGCCCGGACAGGGACCTCTATGGCTACACCTTC. As protein: CASSPDRDLYGYTF.

The chain is built from TRBV2 and TRBJ2-1; 7 nucleotides align to TRBD2. Germline loops: CDR1 SNHLY, CDR2 FYNNEI. The CDR3 is 17 amino acids. J was trimmed by 0 bases and V by 4 bases; bases with no gene match: 9. The CDR3 spells CASSASRGGGSYNEQFF. CDR3 bases: TGTGCCAGCAGTGCCTCTAGGGGCGGGGGCTCCTACAATGAGCAGTTCTTC. The variable domain in full, completed from reference TRBV2 and TRBJ2-1, reads EPEVTQTPSHQVTQMGQEVILRCVPISNHLYFYWYRQILGQKVEFLVSFYNNEISEKSEIFDDQFSVERPDGSNFTLKIRSTKLEDSAMYFCASSASRGGGSYNEQFFGPGTRLTVL.

There are a few counts of this clone. J is TRBJ1-3 and V is TRBV28, with 7 bases matching TRBD1. The germline gives CDR1 MDHEN, CDR2 SYDVKM. After removal of 4 bases from V and 2 bases from J, the junction contained 8 bases not matched to a gene. This CDR3 is 16 amino acids long. CDR3 bases: TGTGCCAGCAGTTCCCAACACAGGGGAACTGGAAACACCATATATTTT. Its translation: CASSSQHRGTGNTIYF.

This clone was counted only a few times. V usage is TRBV6-6 and J usage is TRBJ2-2; TRBD2 is a possible D gene (6 bases). Germline loops: CDR1 MNHNY, CDR2 SVGAGI (reference sequence). V lost 0 bases and J lost 7, with 15 bases in between. This CDR3 has 16 amino acids. CDR3 sequence: CASSYSLRLEGGELFF. Written as DNA, the CDR3 is TGTGCCAGCAGTTACTCCCTGCGACTAGAGGGCGGGGAGCTGTTTTTT.

CDR3 region: CASSLGGYNDEQFF. CDR3 sequence (DNA): TGTGCCAGCAGCTTAGGCGGTTATAACGATGAGCAGTTCTTC. The chain uses TRBV7-9 and TRBJ2-1; D gene unclear. V lost 1 base to trimming and J lost 8 bases, with 12 bases between them. This CDR3 has 14 residues. Germline V lookup: CDR1 SEHNR, CDR2 FQNEAQ (reference sequence).

This chain joins TRBV6-5 and TRBJ2-7; TRBD2 matches at 10 bases. Germline V gene sequence: CDR1 MNHEY, CDR2 SVGAGI. CDR3 size: 13 residues. V lost 5 bases and J lost 4; bases outside the gene matches: 2. CDR3 in DNA: TGTGCCAGCAGTCCTAGCGGGGGTTACGAGCAGTACTTC. It codes for CASSPSGGYEQYF.

V gene TRBV18 combines with J gene TRBJ1-3, with 9 bases identical to TRBD1. Germline CDR1 is KGHSH and CDR2 is LQKENI. The CDR3 covers 15 residues. The junction had 5 bases not matched to a gene; V was cut back by 8 bases and J by 0 bases. The CDR3 nucleotides read TGTGCCAGCCGGACAGGGGCCAGCTCTGGAAACACCATATATTTT. As protein: CASRTGASSGNTIYF.

The chain uses TRBV11-2 and TRBJ1-1; D unclear. Trimming took off 1 base at V and 6 bases at J, with 15 bases between the two ends. CDR3 length: 15 amino acids. Per germline, CDR1 SGHAT and CDR2 FQNNGV. The CDR3 is CASSLARGGLPEAFF. The CDR3 DNA is TGTGCCAGCAGCTTAGCCCGAGGAGGTCTCCCTGAAGCTTTCTTT.

This clone was seen repeatedly, ten times or more. The V and J genes are TRBV19 and TRBJ1-1, with a possible D match to TRBD1 (5 bases). V dropped 3 bases and J dropped 4 bases, with 9 bases sitting between them. CDR1 is LNHDA and CDR2 is SQIVND in the germline V gene (reference sequence). This CDR3 is 13 amino acids long. CDR3 nucleotides: TGTGCCAGTAGTATCGGGAGGGGCACTGAAGCTTTCTTT. Amino acids: CASSIGRGTEAFF.

The chain recombines TRBV12-3 or TRBV12-4 with TRBJ2-3, with D perhaps matching TRBD2 (6 bases). The CDR3 has 12 residues. Deletions cut 11 bases from V and 6 bases from J, with 15 bases between. The CDR3 loop reads CASRGVVDTQYF. The CDR3 DNA reads as TGTGCCTCCCGCGGGGTTGTGGATACGCAGTATTTT.

This clone was counted once. The chain combines TRBV2 with TRBJ1-1; 8 bases map to TRBD1. CDR3 length equals 14 residues. Germline V CDR1 and CDR2: SNHLY, FYNNEI. V was clipped by 7 bases and J by 2 bases; unmatched bases: 6. CDR3 region: CASTRQGANTEAFF. CDR3 in DNA: TGTGCCAGCACTCGTCAGGGGGCCAACACTGAAGCTTTCTTT.

This chain links TRBV2 with TRBJ1-5; 8 bases fit TRBD1. CDR3 size: 16 residues. The V segment lost 5 bases and the J segment 7 bases; nucleotides outside the gene matches: 13. Germline-derived CDR1 and CDR2 are SNHLY and FYNNEI. The CDR3 DNA reads as TGTGCCAGCAGTCAGACAGGGGCCCCGTCGCGGCAGCCCCAGCATTTT. Translated: CASSQTGAPSRQPQHF.

The chain uses TRBV28 and TRBJ1-4, with a tentative D call TRBD1 (6 bases). The CDR3 is 16 amino acids. CDR1 is MDHEN and CDR2 is SYDVKM in the germline V gene. V was pared by 4 bases and J by 8 bases, with 20 bases between. The chain's CDR3 is CASSSLAGERREKLFF. Written as DNA, the CDR3 is TGTGCCAGCAGTTCACTCGCAGGGGAGAGACGAGAAAAACTGTTTTTT. The entire variable domain, with the rest obtained from reference TRBV28 and TRBJ1-4, is as follows: DVKVTQSSRYLVKRTGEKVFLECVQDMDHENMFWYRQDPGLGLRLIYFSYDVKMKEKGDIPEGYSVSREKKERFSLILESASTNQTSMYLCASSSLAGERREKLFFGSGTQLSVL.